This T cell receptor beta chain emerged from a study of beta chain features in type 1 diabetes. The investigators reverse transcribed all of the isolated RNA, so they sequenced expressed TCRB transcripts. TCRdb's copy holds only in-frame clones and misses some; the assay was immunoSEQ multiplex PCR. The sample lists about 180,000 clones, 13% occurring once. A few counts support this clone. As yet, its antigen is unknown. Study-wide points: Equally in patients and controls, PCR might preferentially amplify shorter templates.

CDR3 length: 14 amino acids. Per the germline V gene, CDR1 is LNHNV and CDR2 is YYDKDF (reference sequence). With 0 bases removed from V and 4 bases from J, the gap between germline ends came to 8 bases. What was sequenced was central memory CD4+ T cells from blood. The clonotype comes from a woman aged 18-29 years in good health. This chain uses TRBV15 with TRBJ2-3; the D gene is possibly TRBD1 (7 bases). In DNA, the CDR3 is TGTGCCACCAGCAGAGACAGGGGGGCAGATACGCAGTATTTT. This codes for CATSRDRGADTQYF. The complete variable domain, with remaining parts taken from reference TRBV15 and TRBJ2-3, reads DAMVIQNPRYQVTQFGKPVTLSCSQTLNHNVMYWYQQKSSQAPKLLFHYYDKDFNNEADTPDNFQSRRPNTSFCFLDIRSPGLGDTAMYLCATSRDRGADTQYFGPGTRLTVL.